The 18 T cell receptor beta chains presented below share a single source sample, sequenced in a study of post-analysis software for immune sequencing data. Study-wide results and caveats: Patients carried roughly five TRBV segments more frequently than controls did, and TRBV5-6, TRBV5-1 and TRBV20-1 were among them.

Their recognized antigens are unknown. The TCR beta cDNA libraries contained unique molecular identifiers. One entry per CDR3 protein results from TCRdb running MiXCR on the PCR reads. Of about 680,000 distinct CDR3 sequences listed, roughly three fifths are singletons. Sequences were obtained from blood. The receptors stem from a girl aged 2-9 years with multiple sclerosis.

The V gene is TRBV7-2, the J gene TRBJ2-1; D call uncertain. Trimming took off 3 bases at V and 12 bases at J, with 12 bases between the two ends. The CDR3 has 12 amino acids. Germline V gene sequence: CDR1 SGHTA, CDR2 FQGNSA. CDR3 DNA: TGTGCCAGCAGCTTGATCTCGGAAGTGCAGTTCTTC. Translation gives CASSLISEVQFF.

This chain connects TRBV28 to TRBJ1-1, with D maybe TRBD1 (5 bases). In germline, CDR1 is MDHEN, CDR2 SYDVKM. The length of the CDR3 is 16 residues. Trimming took 4 bases from V and 0 from J, leaving 15 bases between them. DNA for the CDR3: TGTGCCAGCAGTTCCCTCGGGGGAGTAATGAACACTGAAGCTTTCTTT. This sequence encodes CASSSLGGVMNTEAFF.

The rearrangement joins TRBV10-3 to TRBJ2-1; D may be TRBD2 (7 bases). V was cut by 2 bases and J by 2 bases, with 13 bases left in between. This CDR3 is 16 amino acids long. The germline CDR1 and CDR2 sequences are ENHRY and SYGVKD. The CDR3 region has the DNA TGTGCCATCAGTGAGGTGGGAGGGGGACCCTACAATGAGCAGTTCTTC. It specifies CAISEVGGGPYNEQFF.

This clonotype was seen a handful of times. The gene calls are TRBV11-2 and TRBJ2-1; D uncertain. V was trimmed by 1 base and J by 12 bases, leaving 10 bases between them. The CDR3 runs to 12 residues. Germline loops: CDR1 SGHAT, CDR2 FQNNGV. CDR3 DNA sequence: TGTGCCAGCAGCTTAGCACGGGTAATGCAGTTCTTC. Translation gives CASSLARVMQFF. Supplemented by reference TRBV11-2 and TRBJ2-1, the full variable domain reads EAGVAQSPRYKIIEKRQSVAFWCNPISGHATLYWYQQILGQGPKLLIQFQNNGVVDDSQLPKDRFSAERLKGVDSTLKIQPAKLEDSAVYLCASSLARVMQFFGPGTRLTVL.

The rearrangement links TRBV12-3 or TRBV12-4 to TRBJ2-1; 7 positions agree with TRBD1. V lost 2 bases and J lost 7; bases outside the gene matches: 8. This CDR3 has 15 amino acids. CDR3 protein: CASSLFREGANEQFF. The CDR3 nucleotides read TGTGCCAGCAGTTTATTCAGAGAGGGGGCAAATGAGCAGTTCTTC.

The genes are TRBV20-1 and TRBJ1-6; D gene uncertain. The CDR3 runs 15 residues. Trimming removed 6 bases from V and 5 bases from J, with 17 bases in between. Germline loops: CDR1 DFQATT, CDR2 SNEGSKA (reference sequence). CDR3 sequence reads: CSASNTQENNSPLHF. DNA of the CDR3: TGCAGTGCGTCAAATACTCAGGAAAATAATTCACCCCTCCACTTT.

The CDR3 region has the DNA TGTGCCAGCAGTACTCTAGCGGGAGCGAATGAGCAGTTCTTC. It codes for CASSTLAGANEQFF. V gene TRBV6-6 combines with J gene TRBJ2-1, with 10 bases matching TRBD2. This CDR3 comprises 14 residues. From germline, CDR1 is MNHNY and CDR2 SVGAGI (reference sequence). V lost 5 bases, J lost 7 bases, and 5 bases stayed unmatched.

The V gene is TRBV20-1, the J gene TRBJ2-7; TRBD1 is a possible D gene (5 bases). Trimming left V 5 bases short and J 2 bases short, with 16 bases between. The CDR3 totals 14 residues. Germline V gene data show CDR1 as DFQATT and CDR2 as SNEGSKA (reference sequence). The CDR3, as DNA: TGCAGTGCTCATGACAGAGTAATCCCCTACGAGCAGTACTTC. Translated: CSAHDRVIPYEQYF.

The CDR3 protein is CASSPRSPWDLEKDTQYF. In DNA, the CDR3 is TGTGCCAGCTCACCACGGAGTCCTTGGGACTTAGAGAAGGATACGCAGTATTTT. The rearrangement links TRBV18 to TRBJ2-3, with D possibly matching TRBD2 (6 bases). V lost 1 base, J lost 6 bases, and 23 bases lay in between. Germline lookup yields CDR1 KGHSH and CDR2 LQKENI. This CDR3 is built from 18 residues.

The chain uses TRBV27 and TRBJ2-3; D is ambiguous. Between the trimmed V and J ends, which lost 3 bases and 4 bases, there was a span of 8 bases. This CDR3 spans 13 amino acids. The germline CDR1 and CDR2 sequences are MNHEY and SMNVEV (reference sequence). This CDR3 reads CASSFYLSDTQYF. The CDR3 nucleotides read TGTGCCAGCAGTTTCTACCTCTCAGATACGCAGTATTTT.

This clonotype was seen only once. The rearrangement uses TRBV7-9 and TRBJ2-5; TRBD2 matches at 13 bases. This CDR3 contains 17 residues. Unmatched junction bases numbered 7, after V lost 5 bases and J lost 1 base. In germline, CDR1 is SEHNR, CDR2 FQNEAQ (reference sequence). In DNA form, the CDR3 reads TGTGCCAGCAGCCGGAAGGGACTAGCGGGGAGCCAAGAGACCCAGTACTTC. As protein: CASSRKGLAGSQETQYF.

This clonotype was counted between two and nine times. The CDR3 DNA reads TGTGCCAGCAGCCCGCTTCAAGCGGGAGCCACCGGGGAGCTGTTTTTT. This gives the protein CASSPLQAGATGELFF. The chain joins TRBV7-6 to TRBJ2-2, with 8 bases matching TRBD2. V dropped 5 bases and J dropped 4; count of bases not matched to a gene: 9. The CDR3 is 16 amino acids. Germline V gene data show CDR1 as SGHVS and CDR2 as FNYEAQ. The full variable domain, its missing parts supplied by reference TRBV7-6 and TRBJ2-2, is GAGVSQSPRYKVTKRGQDVALRCDPISGHVSLYWYRQALGQGPEFLTYFNYEAQQDKSGLPNDRFSAERPEGSISTLTIQRTEQRDSAMYRCASSPLQAGATGELFFGEGSRLTVL.

This clonotype was counted only a few times. The genes are TRBV20-1 and TRBJ2-1, with TRBD2 matching over 11 bases. The J call may be mistaken, given a closer DNA end match to TRBJ2-7. This CDR3 has 21 residues. Germline loops: CDR1 DFQATT, CDR2 SNEGSKA (reference sequence). DNA for the CDR3: TGCAGTGCTAGAGATGAGATACCAACTAGCGGGAGCGCTCGGGTCTACAATGAGCAGTACTTC. Its protein product is CSARDEIPTSGSARVYNEQYF.

V gene TRBV20-1 combines with J gene TRBJ2-3; D remains ambiguous. The CDR3 totals 14 residues. Trimming left V 5 bases short and J 2 bases short, with 14 bases between. Germline V gene sequence: CDR1 DFQATT, CDR2 SNEGSKA (reference sequence). The CDR3 bases are TGCAGTGCTCCCTCCCTAGACTCCACAGATACGCAGTATTTT. As protein: CSAPSLDSTDTQYF.

Only one count was recorded for this clonotype. The chain carries TRBV6-6 and TRBJ1-2; no firm D call. Deletions cut 6 bases from V and 3 bases from J, with 17 bases between. Germline CDR1 MNHNY, CDR2 SVGAGI (reference sequence). CDR3 length equals 15 residues. The CDR3 DNA follows: TGTGCCAGCAGAGGGTTGGACGGCCGGGACTATGGCTACACCTTC. Its protein product is CASRGLDGRDYGYTF.

The chain combines TRBV4-3 with TRBJ2-5; 7 bases map to TRBD2. Germline V gives CDR1 LGHNA, CDR2 YSLEER. The CDR3 totals 17 residues. The trim removed 0 bases at V and 11 bases at J, leaving 18 bases unmatched. In DNA, the CDR3 is TGCGCCAGCAGCCAAGATCCCTCGGGGGGACCCTACAATGAGCAGTACTTC. This encodes CASSQDPSGGPYNEQYF.

The J gene is TRBJ1-2, the V gene TRBV20-1; D perhaps matches TRBD1 (5 bases). Germline V gene data show CDR1 as DFQATT and CDR2 as SNEGSKA (reference sequence). V was pared by 0 bases and J by 8 bases, with 22 bases between. This CDR3 contains 16 residues. DNA for the CDR3: TGCAGTGCTAGAGAGGGGGGGGTGCCTCAACCAGTGGGCTACACCTTC. This sequence encodes CSAREGGVPQPVGYTF.

This clonotype was recorded a few times. This chain uses TRBV11-2 with TRBJ2-5; 7 positions match TRBD1. With 8 bases clipped from V and 0 bases from J, the junction kept 3 bases outside the gene matches. Germline V gives CDR1 SGHAT, CDR2 FQNNGV. This CDR3 is built from 13 residues. The CDR3 nucleotides are TGTGCCAGCGGGACAGCGTACCAAGAGACCCAGTACTTC. It codes for CASGTAYQETQYF.